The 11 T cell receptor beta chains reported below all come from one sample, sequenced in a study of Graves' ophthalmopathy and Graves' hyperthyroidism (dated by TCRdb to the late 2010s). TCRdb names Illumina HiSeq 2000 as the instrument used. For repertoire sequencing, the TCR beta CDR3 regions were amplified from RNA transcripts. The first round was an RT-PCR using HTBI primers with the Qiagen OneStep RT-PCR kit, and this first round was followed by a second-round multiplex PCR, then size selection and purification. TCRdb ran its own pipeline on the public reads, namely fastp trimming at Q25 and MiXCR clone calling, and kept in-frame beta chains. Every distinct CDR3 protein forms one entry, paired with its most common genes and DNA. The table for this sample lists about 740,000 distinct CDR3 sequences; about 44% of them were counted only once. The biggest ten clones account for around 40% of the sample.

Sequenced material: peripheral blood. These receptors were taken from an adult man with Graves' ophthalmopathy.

The CDR3 protein is CASKKIAGVAYEQYF. As DNA, the CDR3 is TGTGCCAGCAAAAAGATAGCGGGAGTCGCCTACGAGCAGTACTTC. This chain uses TRBV2 with TRBJ2-7; 9 nucleotides agree with TRBD2. Germline V gene sequence: CDR1 SNHLY, CDR2 FYNNEI. The CDR3 has 15 amino acids. J was trimmed by 2 bases and V by 7 bases; bases with no gene match: 9.

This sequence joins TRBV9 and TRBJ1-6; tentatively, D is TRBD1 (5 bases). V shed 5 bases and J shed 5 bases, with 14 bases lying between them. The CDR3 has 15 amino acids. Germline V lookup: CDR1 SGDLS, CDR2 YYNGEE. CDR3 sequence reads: CASRPLRGDNSPLHF. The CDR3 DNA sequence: TGTGCCAGCAGACCACTGAGGGGAGATAATTCACCCCTCCACTTT.

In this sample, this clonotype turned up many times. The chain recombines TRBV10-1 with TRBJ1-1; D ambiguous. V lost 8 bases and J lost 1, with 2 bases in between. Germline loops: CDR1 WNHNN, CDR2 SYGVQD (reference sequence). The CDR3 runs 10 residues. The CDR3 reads CASRNTEAFF. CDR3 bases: TGCGCCAGCCGGAACACTGAAGCTTTCTTT.

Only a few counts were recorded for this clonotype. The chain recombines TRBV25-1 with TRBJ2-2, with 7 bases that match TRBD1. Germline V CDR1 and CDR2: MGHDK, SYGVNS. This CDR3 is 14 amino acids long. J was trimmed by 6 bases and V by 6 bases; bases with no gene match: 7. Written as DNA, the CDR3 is TGTGCCAGCAGGGAGACAGGGTCTCCCGGGGAGCTGTTTTTT. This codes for CASRETGSPGELFF.

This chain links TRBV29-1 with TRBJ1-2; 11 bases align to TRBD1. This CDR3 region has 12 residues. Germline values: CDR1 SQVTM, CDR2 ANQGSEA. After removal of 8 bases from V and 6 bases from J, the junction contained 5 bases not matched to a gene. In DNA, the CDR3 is TGCAGCTTGGACAGGGGGCACGATGGCTACACCTTC. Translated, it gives CSLDRGHDGYTF.

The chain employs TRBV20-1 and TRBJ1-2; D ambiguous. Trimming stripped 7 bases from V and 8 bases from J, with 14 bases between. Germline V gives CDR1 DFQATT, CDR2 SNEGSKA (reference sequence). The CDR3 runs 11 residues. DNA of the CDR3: TGCAGTGACACGAAATCATGGGGCTACACCTTC. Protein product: CSDTKSWGYTF.

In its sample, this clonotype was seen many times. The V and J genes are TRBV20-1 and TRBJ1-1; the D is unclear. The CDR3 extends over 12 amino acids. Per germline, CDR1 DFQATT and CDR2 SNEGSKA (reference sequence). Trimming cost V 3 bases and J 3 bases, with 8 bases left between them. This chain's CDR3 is CSARPGDTEAFF. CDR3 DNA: TGCAGTGCTAGGCCCGGAGACACTGAAGCTTTCTTT.

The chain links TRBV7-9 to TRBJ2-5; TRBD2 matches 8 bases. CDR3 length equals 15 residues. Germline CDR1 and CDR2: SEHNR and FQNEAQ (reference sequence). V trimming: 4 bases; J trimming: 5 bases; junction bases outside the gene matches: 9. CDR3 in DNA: TGTGCCAGCAGCTATCGGGAGGGTGATGGGGAGACCCAGTACTTC. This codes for CASSYREGDGETQYF.

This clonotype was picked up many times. The CDR3 DNA follows: TGTGCCATCAGTGAAAGGATGGGGGCCGAGGGGGAAAAACTGTTTTTT. It is translated as CAISERMGAEGEKLFF. The chain combines TRBV10-3 with TRBJ1-4; TRBD1 is a possible D gene (6 bases). This CDR3 has 16 amino acids. Germline lookup yields CDR1 ENHRY and CDR2 SYGVKD. The V end lost 3 bases, the J end lost 8 bases, and 19 bases lay between the germline ends.

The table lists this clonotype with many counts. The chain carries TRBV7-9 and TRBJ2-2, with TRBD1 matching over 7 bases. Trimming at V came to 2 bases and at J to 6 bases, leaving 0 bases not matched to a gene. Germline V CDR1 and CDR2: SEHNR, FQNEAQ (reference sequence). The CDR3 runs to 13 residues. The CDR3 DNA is TGTGCCAGCAGCTTACAGGGGGCCGGGGAGCTGTTTTTT. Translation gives CASSLQGAGELFF.

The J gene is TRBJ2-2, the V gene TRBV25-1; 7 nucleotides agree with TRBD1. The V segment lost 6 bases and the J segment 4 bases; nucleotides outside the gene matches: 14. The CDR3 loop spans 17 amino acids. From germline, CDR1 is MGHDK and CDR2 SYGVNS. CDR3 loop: CASSFNTGAEGTGELFF. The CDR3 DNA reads TGTGCCAGCAGCTTCAATACAGGGGCCGAAGGCACCGGGGAGCTGTTTTTT.